This entry concerns a single T cell receptor beta chain. It lacks a known antigen. Per-base quality was not reported, and no clone a single base away is much larger than it. The High Capacity cDNA Reverse Transcription Kit was used to reverse transcribe all of the isolated RNA, meaning that expressed TCRB transcripts were what got sequenced. Naive, central memory and regulatory T cell samples underwent deep immunoSEQ sequencing, averaging about 3.57 million total reads per sample. After sorted cells were lysed in RLT buffer, RNA was extracted with DNase-treated RNeasy Micro or Mini kits, with the choice depending on cell number. Each cell subset was processed separately to prevent cross-contamination, with patient and healthy donor samples processed together. TCRB sequences were amplified from cDNA with the immunoSEQ multiplex PCR, producing 87-bp fragments spanning the CDR3 region. The amplicons were sequenced using the Illumina HiSeq platform. The published analysis was carried out like this. Synthetic template baselines were used to correct PCR bias computationally, reads within Hamming distance 2 were collapsed together, and singletons that could not be merged were discarded. By aligning reads against IMGT, V, D and J genes, CDR3 length, and insertions or deletions at six rearrangement sites were assigned. Within each subset, clonotype counts were normalized to sorted cell number, and only after that were true diversity and Gini coefficients computed with the tcR R package. Repertoire sharing was quantified using the overlap coefficient calculated on TCRB nucleotide sequences. As a proxy for the pre-selection repertoire, out-of-frame TCRB sequences from naive cells were analyzed. Sourced from immuneACCESS, this table was stored by TCRdb with only in-frame sequences that have V and J called. A share of the clones is absent; for the studies checked, an unresolved V gene accounts for under half, and the remainder has no known explanation. The DNA was the basis for D and trimming; V, J and clone size are from that table. This sample holds 500,000 to 650,000 clones; around 11% were observed only once. The top ten constitute around 0.12% of the sample.

A single peripheral blood draw of around 120 mL on average was collected from each donor into heparinised tubes. Using a panel that included CD45RO, CCR7, CD25, CD127, CD95 and CD27, naive, central memory, regulatory and stem cell-like memory CD4+ T cells were sorted on a BD FACSAria II. A purity above 95% was achieved for all sorted populations. PBMCs were separated immediately by Lymphoprep density gradient centrifugation and were stained directly, without being cultured. Samples were stained and sorted in pairs, with one healthy donor and one patient per experiment, so that batch effects were minimized. This sample is drawn from a study of beta chain features in type 1 diabetes (dated by TCRdb to 2016 to 2019). Some background on the complete study: Mean age, gender distribution, total cell number and subset yield were not different between patients and healthy donors. A total of around 110,000,000 sorted cells were examined across all samples, and RNA yield correlated strongly with the number of cells per subset. In the study, recently diagnosed type 1 diabetes patients and matched healthy donors were compared on the TCRB repertoires of their sorted circulating CD4+ T cell subsets. Regulatory and stem cell-like memory subsets were isolated from only 8 patients and roughly eight healthy donors, whereas naive and central memory subsets came from all 30 or so donors.

Here is what the overall study found, with its caveats: Naive, central memory and regulatory TCRB repertoires appeared to be more alike among patients than among healthy donors. Patients with type 1 diabetes made fewer insertions and deleted more nucleotides at VDJ recombination sites, implying thymic rearrangement abnormalities. A moderate but significant shortening of TCRB CDR3 length was observed in type 1 diabetes patients in all four CD4+ subsets. Because cDNA was sequenced instead of genomic DNA, activated cells with high expression could be over-represented, although the groups did not differ in activation or CD3 levels. Shorter templates might be favored by PCR, yet because patient and control samples were amplified and corrected together, any such skew would affect both groups equally. Only small numbers of individuals were included in the HLA sub-analyses, which left unresolved whether HLA type had any influence on TCRB rearrangement.

The sequencing sample was made of naive CD4+ T cells from blood. The cell subset or site label for this specimen denotes: true naive CD4+ T cells. This clonotype originated in a man aged 25 to 45 with type 1 diabetes.

For the CDR3, the sequence is CASSYQAGGRANEQFF. In nucleotide form, the sequence is TGTGCCAGCAGTTACCAAGCGGGAGGGCGTGCCAATGAGCAGTTCTTC. Recombination connected TRBV6-6 to TRBJ2-1; 10 of the junction bases match TRBD2. Clipping removes 2 bases from V and 6 bases from J, with 7 as the unmatched junction base count. From the germline V gene (reference sequence), CDR1 is MNHNY and CDR2 is SVGAGI. Counted from cysteine to phenylalanine, this CDR3 has 16 amino acids. Only the CDR3 DNA is retained, 48 bases long and in frame from the first base.